This T cell receptor (beta chain) originates from a study of blood T cell repertoires in COVID-19. About the research overall: The samples span acute and convalescent COVID-19 from the United States, Italy and Spain.

Germline lookup yields CDR1 SGHDT and CDR2 YYEEEE. Trimming shortened V by 2 bases and J by 0 bases, and 11 bases separated the two germline ends. This CDR3 has 15 residues. Source study methods: Reference gene primer amplification gave estimated nucleated cell counts. Profiled with immunoSEQ multiplex PCR; TCRdb holds only in-frame clones, not every one. The V and J calls and clone size come from that table; D and trimming were worked out from the DNA. Of some 130,000 clones listed, approximately 89% were seen once; the top ten hold about 9.4%. This TCR was recovered from a middle-aged man with acute or convalescent COVID-19. The V and J genes are TRBV5-6 and TRBJ1-2, with D possibly matching TRBD1 (5 bases). Sequences were obtained from peripheral blood. CDR3 DNA sequence: TGTGCCAGCAGCTTCCGCTTGACAGCTAACTATGGCTACACCTTC. It encodes CASSFRLTANYGYTF.